Listed here are 15 T cell receptor beta chains from one sample, sequenced in a study of T-cell memory formation after mild COVID-19. TCRdb re-derived calls from the 5' RACE reads in MiXCR, one entry per CDR3 protein. The sample lists 200,000 to 300,000 distinct CDR3 sequences, approximately 10% seen once, with around 20% in the top ten. Sequenced: PBMCs or a T cell subset sorted from them (not recorded which). These receptor sequences come from a young man who had mild COVID-19 (a few samples of this study predate the infection). Cell type and time point are not known.

This clonotype was recorded a few times. The rearrangement joins TRBV7-2 to TRBJ1-5; D not certain. This CDR3 spans 15 amino acids. Deletions cut 3 bases from V and 2 bases from J, with 11 bases between. Germline values: CDR1 SGHTA, CDR2 FQGNSA. The DNA for the CDR3 is TGTGCCAGCAGCTTTGCGGGGAACGGCAATCAGCCCCAGCATTTT. Translation: CASSFAGNGNQPQHF.

The table lists this clonotype with a few counts. This chain uses TRBV11-2 with TRBJ2-7; no definite D call. This CDR3 is built from 12 residues. The germline V gene has CDR1 SGHAT and CDR2 FQNNGV. V lost 5 bases, J lost 7 bases, and 12 bases lay in between. CDR3 coding DNA: TGTGCCAGCAGCCCCTCCCCGGGTGAGCAGTACTTC. Protein sequence: CASSPSPGEQYF. Full variable domain (rest looked up from reference TRBV11-2 and TRBJ2-7): EAGVAQSPRYKIIEKRQSVAFWCNPISGHATLYWYQQILGQGPKLLIQFQNNGVVDDSQLPKDRFSAERLKGVDSTLKIQPAKLEDSAVYLCASSPSPGEQYFGPGTRLTVT.

The rearrangement joins TRBV5-1 to TRBJ2-1; the match to TRBD2 covers 9 bases. Germline loops: CDR1 SGHRS, CDR2 YFSETQ. This CDR3 contains 17 residues. Germline trimming cut 4 bases from V and 0 bases from J; bases unmatched to any gene: 8. For the CDR3, the DNA is TGCGCCAGCAGCAGAACCGGGACTAGCCCCTCCTACAATGAGCAGTTCTTC. It is translated as CASSRTGTSPSYNEQFF.

V usage is TRBV4-2 and J usage is TRBJ2-3, with D perhaps TRBD1 or TRBD2 (6 bases each). Germline CDR1 LGHNA, CDR2 YNFKEQ. The CDR3 is 18 residues long. V lost 4 bases, J lost 4 bases, and 24 bases lay in between. In nucleotides, the CDR3 is TGTGCCAGCAGCCCCCCCCGGGACACACGAAGGAGGGCAGATACGCAGTATTTT. This encodes CASSPPRDTRRRADTQYF.

The chain employs TRBV28 and TRBJ1-5, with 9 bases identical to TRBD1. The germline V gene has CDR1 MDHEN and CDR2 SYDVKM. CDR3 size: 14 residues. Unmatched junction bases numbered 7, after V lost 6 bases and J lost 7 bases. CDR3 nucleotides: TGTGCCAGCAGCCAGGGACAGGGTATCCAGCCCCAGCATTTT. This sequence encodes CASSQGQGIQPQHF.

This clonotype was counted between two and nine times. V is TRBV20-1 and J is TRBJ2-5; 7 bases line up with TRBD1. This CDR3 comprises 11 residues. The V gene's germline CDR1 is DFQATT and CDR2 SNEGSKA (reference sequence). With 4 bases clipped from V and 4 bases from J, the junction kept 0 bases outside the gene matches. The CDR3 loop reads CSATGGETQYF. CDR3 coding DNA: TGCAGTGCTACAGGGGGAGAGACCCAGTACTTC.

This clonotype was seen more than once but under ten times. The chain recombines TRBV6-5 with TRBJ1-5, with D unresolved. CDR3 length: 13 residues. V dropped 2 bases and J dropped 7 bases, with 9 bases sitting between them. The germline CDR1 and CDR2 sequences are MNHEY and SVGAGI. CDR3 in DNA: TGTGCCAGCAGTTACCGAGTAGGACAGCCCCAGCATTTT. Its protein is CASSYRVGQPQHF.

Only a few counts were recorded for this clonotype. The rearrangement uses TRBV18 and TRBJ1-5; no definite D call. Germline V lookup: CDR1 KGHSH, CDR2 LQKENI. Trimming pared 6 bases from V and 3 bases from J, leaving 12 bases between. The CDR3 length is 14 residues. The CDR3 protein is CASSLGPHNQPQHF. The CDR3 DNA reads TGTGCCAGCTCGCTTGGACCCCACAATCAGCCCCAGCATTTT. The complete variable domain, with remaining parts taken from reference TRBV18 and TRBJ1-5, reads NAGVMQNPRHLVRRRGQEARLRCSPMKGHSHVYWYRQLPEEGLKFMVYLQKENIIDESGMPKERFSAEFPKEGPSILRIQQVVRGDSAAYFCASSLGPHNQPQHFGDGTRLSIL.

The sample holds a few counts of this clonotype. The chain couples TRBV2 to TRBJ2-3; 9 bases match TRBD2. Trimming at V came to 6 bases and at J to 6 bases, leaving 10 bases not matched to a gene. Looked up from germline, CDR1 is SNHLY and CDR2 is FYNNEI. CDR3 length: 15 residues. CDR3: CASSQLRGGWDTQYF. The CDR3 region has the DNA TGTGCCAGCAGCCAACTGCGGGGGGGCTGGGATACGCAGTATTTT.

This clonotype has a handful of counts. V is TRBV7-9 and J is TRBJ2-3; D remains ambiguous. The length of the CDR3 is 12 residues. With 4 bases removed from V and 6 bases from J, the gap between germline ends came to 8 bases. The V gene's germline CDR1 is SEHNR and CDR2 FQNEAQ (reference sequence). CDR3 protein: CASSSQMDTQYF. The CDR3 coding sequence is TGTGCCAGCAGCTCCCAGATGGATACGCAGTATTTT.

The CDR3 spells CSARESGDAEAFF. The CDR3 nucleotides are TGCAGTGCTAGAGAGTCAGGGGACGCTGAAGCTTTCTTT. This sequence joins TRBV20-1 and TRBJ1-1; TRBD1 might be the D (6 bases). Germline CDR1 and CDR2: DFQATT and SNEGSKA (reference sequence). Trimming removed 0 bases from V and 6 bases from J, with 11 bases in between. This CDR3 spans 13 amino acids.

This clonotype was counted ten times or more. This chain links TRBV7-2 with TRBJ2-2; D may match TRBD1 or TRBD2 (5 bases each). The CDR3 has 14 amino acids. From germline, CDR1 is SGHTA and CDR2 FQGNSA. V gave up 5 bases and J gave up 6 bases, with 13 bases separating them. The CDR3 region has the DNA TGTGCCAGCAGCCCAGGGCTAGCTGCCGGGGAGCTGTTTTTT. Its protein product is CASSPGLAAGELFF.

This clonotype was seen at least ten times. The chain employs TRBV10-2 and TRBJ1-1; possibly TRBD1 for D (6 bases). This CDR3 contains 14 residues. Germline assignment: CDR1 WSHSY and CDR2 SAAADI. Trimming pared 7 bases from V and 1 base from J, leaving 13 bases between. CDR3 amino acids: CASNLGGANTEAFF. The CDR3, as DNA: TGCGCCAGCAATCTAGGGGGGGCGAACACTGAAGCTTTCTTT.

This clonotype was observed a handful of times. The chain couples TRBV19 to TRBJ2-1; D not certain. CDR1 is LNHDA, CDR2 SQIVND, per germline (reference sequence). The length of the CDR3 is 13 residues. V was cut by 6 bases and J by 6 bases, with 12 bases left in between. CDR3 region: CASSSNRVNEQFF. The CDR3, as DNA: TGTGCCAGTAGCAGCAATAGGGTCAATGAGCAGTTCTTC.

This clonotype was detected a few times. V usage is TRBV7-6 and J usage is TRBJ2-7; D might be TRBD1 or TRBD2, each matching 5 bases. Germline V gives CDR1 SGHVS, CDR2 FNYEAQ. This CDR3 has 13 residues. V was cut by 3 bases and J by 3 bases, with 9 bases left in between. The CDR3 nucleotides read TGTGCCAGCAGCTTCGGGGACCTCTACGAGCAGTACTTC. It yields the protein CASSFGDLYEQYF. The full variable domain, in which reference TRBV7-6 and TRBJ2-7 provide the parts outside the CDR3, is GAGVSQSPRYKVTKRGQDVALRCDPISGHVSLYWYRQALGQGPEFLTYFNYEAQQDKSGLPNDRFSAERPEGSISTLTIQRTEQRDSAMYRCASSFGDLYEQYFGPGTRLTVT.